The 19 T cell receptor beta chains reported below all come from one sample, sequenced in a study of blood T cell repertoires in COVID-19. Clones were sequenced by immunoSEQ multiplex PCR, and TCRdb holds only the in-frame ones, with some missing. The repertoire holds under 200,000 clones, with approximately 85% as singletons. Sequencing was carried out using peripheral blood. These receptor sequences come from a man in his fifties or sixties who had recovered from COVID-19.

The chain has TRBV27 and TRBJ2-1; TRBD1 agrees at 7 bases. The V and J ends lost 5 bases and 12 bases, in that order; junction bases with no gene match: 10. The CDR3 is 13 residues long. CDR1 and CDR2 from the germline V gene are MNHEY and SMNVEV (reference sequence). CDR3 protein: CASSPIRDRGQFF. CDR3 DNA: TGTGCCAGCAGTCCCATTAGGGACAGAGGGCAGTTCTTC.

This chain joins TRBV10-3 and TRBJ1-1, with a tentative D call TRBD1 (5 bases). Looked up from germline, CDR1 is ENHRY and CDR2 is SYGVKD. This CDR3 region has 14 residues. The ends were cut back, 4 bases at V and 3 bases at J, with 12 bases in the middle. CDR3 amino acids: CAISAQGGDTEAFF. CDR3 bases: TGTGCCATCAGTGCTCAGGGAGGGGACACTGAAGCTTTCTTT.

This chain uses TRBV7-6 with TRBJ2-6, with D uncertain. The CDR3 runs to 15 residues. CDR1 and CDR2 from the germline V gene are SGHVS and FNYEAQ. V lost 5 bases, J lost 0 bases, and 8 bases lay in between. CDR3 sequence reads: CASSVSNSGANVLTF. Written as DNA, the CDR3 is TGTGCCAGCAGCGTTTCAAACTCTGGGGCCAACGTCCTGACTTTC.

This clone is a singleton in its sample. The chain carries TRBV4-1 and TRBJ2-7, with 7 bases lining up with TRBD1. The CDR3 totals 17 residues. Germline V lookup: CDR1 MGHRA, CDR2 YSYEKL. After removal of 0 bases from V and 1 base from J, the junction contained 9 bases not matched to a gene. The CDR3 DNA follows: TGCGCCAGCAGCCAAGATGAAATAACAGGGGCGTCCTACGAGCAGTACTTC. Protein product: CASSQDEITGASYEQYF.

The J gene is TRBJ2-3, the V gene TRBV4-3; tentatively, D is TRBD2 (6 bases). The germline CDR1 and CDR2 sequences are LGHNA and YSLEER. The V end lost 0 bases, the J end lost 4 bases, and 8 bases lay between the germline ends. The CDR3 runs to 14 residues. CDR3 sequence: CASSQEGGADTQYF. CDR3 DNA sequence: TGCGCCAGCAGCCAAGAGGGAGGCGCAGATACGCAGTATTTT.

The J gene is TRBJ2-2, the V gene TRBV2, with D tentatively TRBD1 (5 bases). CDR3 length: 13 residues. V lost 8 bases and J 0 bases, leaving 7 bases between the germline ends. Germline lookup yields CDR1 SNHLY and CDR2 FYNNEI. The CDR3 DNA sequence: TGTGCCAGCGGGGCAGCGAACACCGGGGAGCTGTTTTTT. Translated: CASGAANTGELFF.

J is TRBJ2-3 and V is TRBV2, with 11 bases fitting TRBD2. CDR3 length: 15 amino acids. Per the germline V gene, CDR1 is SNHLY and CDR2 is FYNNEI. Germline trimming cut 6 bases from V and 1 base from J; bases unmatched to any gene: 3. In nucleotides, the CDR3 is TGTGCCAGCAGGGCGGGACTAGCGGGCACAGATACGCAGTATTTT. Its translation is CASRAGLAGTDTQYF. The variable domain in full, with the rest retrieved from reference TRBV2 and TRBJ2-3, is EPEVTQTPSHQVTQMGQEVILRCVPISNHLYFYWYRQILGQKVEFLVSFYNNEISEKSEIFDDQFSVERPDGSNFTLKIRSTKLEDSAMYFCASRAGLAGTDTQYFGPGTRLTVL.

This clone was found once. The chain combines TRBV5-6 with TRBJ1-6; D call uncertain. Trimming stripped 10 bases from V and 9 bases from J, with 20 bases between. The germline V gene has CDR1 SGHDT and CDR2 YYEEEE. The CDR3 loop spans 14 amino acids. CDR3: CASMSGTLGSPLHF. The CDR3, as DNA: TGTGCCTCCATGTCGGGAACCTTGGGTTCACCCCTCCACTTT.

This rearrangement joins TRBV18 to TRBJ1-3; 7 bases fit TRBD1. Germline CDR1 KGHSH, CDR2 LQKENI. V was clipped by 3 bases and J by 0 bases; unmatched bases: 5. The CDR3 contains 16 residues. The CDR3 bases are TGTGCCAGCTCACCGGGACAGCCTAACTCTGGAAACACCATATATTTT. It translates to CASSPGQPNSGNTIYF.

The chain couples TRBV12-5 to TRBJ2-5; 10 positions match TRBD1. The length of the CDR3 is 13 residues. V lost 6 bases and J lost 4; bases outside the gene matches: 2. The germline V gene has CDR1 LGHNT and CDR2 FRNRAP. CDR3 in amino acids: CASGRDRGETQYF. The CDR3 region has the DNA TGTGCTAGTGGAAGGGACAGGGGAGAGACCCAGTACTTC.

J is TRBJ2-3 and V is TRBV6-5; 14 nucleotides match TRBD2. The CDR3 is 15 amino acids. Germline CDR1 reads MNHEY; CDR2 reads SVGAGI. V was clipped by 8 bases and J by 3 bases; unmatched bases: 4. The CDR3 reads CASARLAGGTDTQYF. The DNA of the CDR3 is TGTGCCAGCGCTAGACTAGCGGGGGGGACAGATACGCAGTATTTT.

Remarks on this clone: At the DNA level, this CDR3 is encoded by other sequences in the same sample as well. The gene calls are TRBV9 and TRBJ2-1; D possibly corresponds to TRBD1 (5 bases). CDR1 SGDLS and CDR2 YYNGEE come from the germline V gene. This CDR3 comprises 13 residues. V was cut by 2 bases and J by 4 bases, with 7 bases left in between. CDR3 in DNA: TGTGCCAGCAGCGTGGCAGGGTACAATGAGCAGTTCTTC. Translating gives CASSVAGYNEQFF.

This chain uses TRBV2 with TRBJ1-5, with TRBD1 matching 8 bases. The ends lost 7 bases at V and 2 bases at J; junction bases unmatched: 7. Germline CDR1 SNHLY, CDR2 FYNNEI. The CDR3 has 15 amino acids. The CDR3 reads CASTDREEGNQPQHF. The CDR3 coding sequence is TGTGCCAGCACGGACAGGGAGGAAGGCAATCAGCCCCAGCATTTT.

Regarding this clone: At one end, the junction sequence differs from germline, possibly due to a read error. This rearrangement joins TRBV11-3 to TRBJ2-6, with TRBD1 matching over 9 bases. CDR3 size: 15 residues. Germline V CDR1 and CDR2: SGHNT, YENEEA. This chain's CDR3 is CASSLGQGEADVLTF. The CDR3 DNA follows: TGTGCCAGCAGCTTAGGACAGGGGGAGGCCGACGTCCTGACTTTC.

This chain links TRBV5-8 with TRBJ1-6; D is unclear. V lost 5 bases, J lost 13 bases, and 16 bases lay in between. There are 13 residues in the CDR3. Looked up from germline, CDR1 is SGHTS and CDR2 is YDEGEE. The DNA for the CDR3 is TGTGCCAGCAGACGAGTCCCCTCCGCTCCCCTCCACTTT. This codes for CASRRVPSAPLHF. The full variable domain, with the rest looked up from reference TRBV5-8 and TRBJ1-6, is EAGVTQSPTHLIKTRGQQATLRCSPISGHTSVYWYQQALGLGLQFLLWYDEGEERNRGNFPPRFSGRQFPNYSSELNVNALELEDSALYLCASRRVPSAPLHFGNGTRLTVT.

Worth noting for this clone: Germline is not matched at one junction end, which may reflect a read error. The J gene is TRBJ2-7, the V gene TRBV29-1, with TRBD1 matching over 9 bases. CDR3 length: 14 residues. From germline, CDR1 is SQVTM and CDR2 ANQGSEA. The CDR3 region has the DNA TGCAGCGTTCAAGACAGGGGGAGCTCCTACGAGCAGTACTTC. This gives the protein CSVQDRGSSYEQYF.

This chain's CDR3 is CASSLVSSYEQYF. The CDR3 DNA is TGTGCCAGCAGCTTGGTGTCTTCCTACGAGCAGTACTTC. The V gene is TRBV5-4, the J gene TRBJ2-7; D unclear. This CDR3 has 13 residues. Trimming took off 0 bases at V and 1 base at J, with 5 bases between the two ends. Germline V lookup: CDR1 SGHNT, CDR2 YYREEE (reference sequence).

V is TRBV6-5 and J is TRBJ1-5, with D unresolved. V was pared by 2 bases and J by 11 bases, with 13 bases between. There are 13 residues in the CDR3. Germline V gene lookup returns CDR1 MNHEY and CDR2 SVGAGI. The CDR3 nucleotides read TGTGCCAGCAGTTACGGTGTTGGCTCAGCCCAGCATTTT. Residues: CASSYGVGSAQHF.

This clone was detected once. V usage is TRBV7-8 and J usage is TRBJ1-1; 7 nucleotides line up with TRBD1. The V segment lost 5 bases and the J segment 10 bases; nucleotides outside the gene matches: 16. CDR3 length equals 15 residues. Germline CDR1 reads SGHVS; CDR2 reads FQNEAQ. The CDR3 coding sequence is TGTGCCAGCAGCCGGAAAGTAACAGGGGAATTCGGAGCTTTCTTT. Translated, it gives CASSRKVTGEFGAFF.